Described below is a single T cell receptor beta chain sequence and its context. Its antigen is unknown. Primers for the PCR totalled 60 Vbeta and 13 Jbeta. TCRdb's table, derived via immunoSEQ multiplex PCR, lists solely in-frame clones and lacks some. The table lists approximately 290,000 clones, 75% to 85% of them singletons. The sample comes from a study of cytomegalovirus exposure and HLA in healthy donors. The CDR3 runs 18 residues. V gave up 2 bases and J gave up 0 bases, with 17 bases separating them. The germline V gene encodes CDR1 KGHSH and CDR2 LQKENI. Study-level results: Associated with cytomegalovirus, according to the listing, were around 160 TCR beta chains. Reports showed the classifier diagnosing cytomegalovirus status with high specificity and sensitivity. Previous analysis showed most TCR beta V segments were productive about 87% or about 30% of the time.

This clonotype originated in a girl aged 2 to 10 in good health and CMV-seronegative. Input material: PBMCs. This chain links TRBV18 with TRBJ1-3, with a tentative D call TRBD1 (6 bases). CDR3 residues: CASSPSTLDRSSGNTIYF. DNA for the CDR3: TGTGCCAGCTCACCATCTACCCTGGACAGATCCTCTGGAAACACCATATATTTT.